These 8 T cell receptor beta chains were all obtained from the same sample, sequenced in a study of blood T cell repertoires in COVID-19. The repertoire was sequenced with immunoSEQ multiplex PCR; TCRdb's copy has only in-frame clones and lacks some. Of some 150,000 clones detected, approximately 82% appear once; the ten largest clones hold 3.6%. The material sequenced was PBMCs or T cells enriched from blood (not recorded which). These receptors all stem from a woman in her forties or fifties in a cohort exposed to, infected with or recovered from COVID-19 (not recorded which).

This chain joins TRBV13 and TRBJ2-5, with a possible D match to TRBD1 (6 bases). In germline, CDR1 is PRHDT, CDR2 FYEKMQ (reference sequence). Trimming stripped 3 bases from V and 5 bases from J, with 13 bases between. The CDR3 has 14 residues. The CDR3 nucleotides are TGTGCCAGCAGCTTTTCCGGCAGGGGTGAGACCCAGTACTTC. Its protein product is CASSFSGRGETQYF.

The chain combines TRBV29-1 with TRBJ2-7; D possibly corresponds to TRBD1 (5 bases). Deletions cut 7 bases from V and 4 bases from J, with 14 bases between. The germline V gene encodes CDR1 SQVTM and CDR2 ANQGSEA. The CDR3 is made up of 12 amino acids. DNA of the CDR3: TGCAGCGCGTCGATTCAGGGTTACGAGCAGTACTTC. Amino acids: CSASIQGYEQYF.

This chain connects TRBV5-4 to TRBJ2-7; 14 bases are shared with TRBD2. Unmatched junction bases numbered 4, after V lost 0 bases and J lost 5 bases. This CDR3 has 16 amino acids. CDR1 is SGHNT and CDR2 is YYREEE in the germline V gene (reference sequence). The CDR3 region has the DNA TGTGCCAGCAGCTTGGCCAGACTAGCGGGAGGGCACGAGCAGTACTTC. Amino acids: CASSLARLAGGHEQYF.

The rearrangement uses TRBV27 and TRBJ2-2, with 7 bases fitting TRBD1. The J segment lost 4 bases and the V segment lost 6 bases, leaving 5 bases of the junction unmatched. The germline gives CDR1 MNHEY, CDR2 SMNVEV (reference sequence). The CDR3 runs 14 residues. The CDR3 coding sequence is TGTGCCAGCAGATTAGACAGGGCCACCGGGGAGCTGTTTTTT. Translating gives CASRLDRATGELFF.

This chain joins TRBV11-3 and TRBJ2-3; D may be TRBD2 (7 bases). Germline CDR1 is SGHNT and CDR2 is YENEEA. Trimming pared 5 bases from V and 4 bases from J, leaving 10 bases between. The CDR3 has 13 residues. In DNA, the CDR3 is TGTGCCAGCAGCCGCGGGGGCGCAGATACGCAGTATTTT. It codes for CASSRGGADTQYF.

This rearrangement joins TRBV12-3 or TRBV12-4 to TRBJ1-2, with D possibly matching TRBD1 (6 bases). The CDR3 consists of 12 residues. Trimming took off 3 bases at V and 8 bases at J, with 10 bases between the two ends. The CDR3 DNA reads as TGTGCCAGCAGTTTGTCAGGGGAAGGCTACACCTTC. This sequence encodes CASSLSGEGYTF.

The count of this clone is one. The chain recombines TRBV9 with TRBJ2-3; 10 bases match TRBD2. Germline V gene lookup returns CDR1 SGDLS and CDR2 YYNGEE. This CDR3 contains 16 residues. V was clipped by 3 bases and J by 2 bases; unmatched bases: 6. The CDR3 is CASSARTSGFTDTQYF. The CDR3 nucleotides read TGTGCCAGCAGCGCGAGGACTAGCGGATTCACAGATACGCAGTATTTT.

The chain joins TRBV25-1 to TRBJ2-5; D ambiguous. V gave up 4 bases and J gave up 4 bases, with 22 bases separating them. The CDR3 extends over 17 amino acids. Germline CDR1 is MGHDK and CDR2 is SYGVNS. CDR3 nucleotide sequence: TGTGCCAGCAGTGCCCTTTCGAGGTTGGCGTCGGCAGAGACCCAGTACTTC. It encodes CASSALSRLASAETQYF.